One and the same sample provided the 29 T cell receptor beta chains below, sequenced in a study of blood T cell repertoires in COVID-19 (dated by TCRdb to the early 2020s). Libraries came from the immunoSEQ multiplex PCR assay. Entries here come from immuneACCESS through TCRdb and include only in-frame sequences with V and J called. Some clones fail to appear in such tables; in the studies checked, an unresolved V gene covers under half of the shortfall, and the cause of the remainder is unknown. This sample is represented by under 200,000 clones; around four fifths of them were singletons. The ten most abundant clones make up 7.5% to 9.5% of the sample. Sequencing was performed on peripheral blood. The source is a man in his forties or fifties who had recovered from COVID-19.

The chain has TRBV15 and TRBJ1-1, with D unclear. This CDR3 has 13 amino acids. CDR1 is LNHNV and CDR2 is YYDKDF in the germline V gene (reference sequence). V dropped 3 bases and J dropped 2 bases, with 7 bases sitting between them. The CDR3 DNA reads TGTGCCACCAGCAGGGAGGCCAACACTGAAGCTTTCTTT. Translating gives CATSREANTEAFF.

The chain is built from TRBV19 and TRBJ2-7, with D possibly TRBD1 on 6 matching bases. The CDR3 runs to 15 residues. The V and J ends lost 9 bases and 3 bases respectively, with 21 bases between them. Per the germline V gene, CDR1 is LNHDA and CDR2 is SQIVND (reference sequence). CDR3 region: CASSGTPSPHYEQYF. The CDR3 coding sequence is TGTGCCAGCTCCGGGACACCAAGCCCCCACTACGAGCAGTACTTC.

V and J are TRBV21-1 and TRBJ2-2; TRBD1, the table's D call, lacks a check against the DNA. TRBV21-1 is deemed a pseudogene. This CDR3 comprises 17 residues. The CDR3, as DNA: TGTGCCAGCAGCAGACATCAGCTCCACTCGAACACCGGGGAGCTGTTTTTT. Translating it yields CASSRHQLHSNTGELFF.

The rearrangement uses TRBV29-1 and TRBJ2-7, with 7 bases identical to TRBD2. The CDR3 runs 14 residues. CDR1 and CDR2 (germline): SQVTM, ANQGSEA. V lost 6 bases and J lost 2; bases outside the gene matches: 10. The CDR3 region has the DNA TGCAGCGTGGCATCGGGGGGTCCCACCTACGAGCAGTACTTC. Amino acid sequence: CSVASGGPTYEQYF.

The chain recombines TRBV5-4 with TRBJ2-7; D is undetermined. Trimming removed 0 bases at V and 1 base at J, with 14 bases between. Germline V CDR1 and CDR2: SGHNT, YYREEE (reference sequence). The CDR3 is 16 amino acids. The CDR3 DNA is TGTGCCAGCAGCTTGGCCGTGGGTTCAGGATCCTACGAGCAGTACTTC. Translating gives CASSLAVGSGSYEQYF.

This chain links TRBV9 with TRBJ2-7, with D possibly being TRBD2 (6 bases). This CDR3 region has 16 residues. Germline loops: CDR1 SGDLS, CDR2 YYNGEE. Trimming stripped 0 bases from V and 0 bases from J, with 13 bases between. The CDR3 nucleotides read TGTGCCAGCAGCGTAGGCCCGACCGGGGGCTCCTACGAGCAGTACTTC. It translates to CASSVGPTGGSYEQYF.

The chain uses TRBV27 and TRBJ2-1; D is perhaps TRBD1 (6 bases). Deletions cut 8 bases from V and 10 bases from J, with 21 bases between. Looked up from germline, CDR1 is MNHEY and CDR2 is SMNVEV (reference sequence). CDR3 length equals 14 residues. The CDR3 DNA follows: TGTGCCAGCGGGTACCAGGGGCACGGTGGAGAGCAGTTCTTC. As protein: CASGYQGHGGEQFF.

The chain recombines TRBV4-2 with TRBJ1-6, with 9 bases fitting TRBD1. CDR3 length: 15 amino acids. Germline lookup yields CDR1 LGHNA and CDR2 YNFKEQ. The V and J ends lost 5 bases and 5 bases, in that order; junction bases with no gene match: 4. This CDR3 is CASSNRDRDNSPLHF. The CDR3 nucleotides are TGTGCCAGCAGCAACCGGGACAGGGATAATTCACCCCTCCACTTT.

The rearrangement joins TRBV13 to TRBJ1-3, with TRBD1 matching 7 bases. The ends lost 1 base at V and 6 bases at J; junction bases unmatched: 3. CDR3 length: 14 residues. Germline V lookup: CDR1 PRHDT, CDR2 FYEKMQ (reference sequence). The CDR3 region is CASSLDTGENTIYF. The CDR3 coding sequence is TGTGCCAGCAGCTTAGATACAGGGGAAAACACCATATATTTT.

This CDR3 is CASSPRTGGSWGSYNEQFF. CDR3 in DNA: TGTGCCAGCAGCCCCCGGACAGGGGGTAGCTGGGGCTCCTACAATGAGCAGTTCTTC. The chain employs TRBV28 and TRBJ2-1, with 10 bases lining up with TRBD1. V lost 6 bases to trimming and J lost 0 bases; unmatched junction nucleotides: 14. Germline V gene sequence: CDR1 MDHEN, CDR2 SYDVKM. The CDR3 sequence is 19 residues long.

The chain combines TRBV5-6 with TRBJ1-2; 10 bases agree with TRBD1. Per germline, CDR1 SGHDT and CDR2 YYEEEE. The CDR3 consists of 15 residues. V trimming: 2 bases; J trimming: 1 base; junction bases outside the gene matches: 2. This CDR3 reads CASSFGDRGNYGYTF. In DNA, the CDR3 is TGTGCCAGCAGCTTTGGGGACAGGGGTAACTATGGCTACACCTTC. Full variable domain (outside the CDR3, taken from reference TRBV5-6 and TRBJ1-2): DAGVTQSPTHLIKTRGQQVTLRCSPKSGHDTVSWYQQALGQGPQFIFQYYEEEERQRGNFPDRFSGHQFPNYSSELNVNALLLGDSALYLCASSFGDRGNYGYTFGSGTRLTVV.

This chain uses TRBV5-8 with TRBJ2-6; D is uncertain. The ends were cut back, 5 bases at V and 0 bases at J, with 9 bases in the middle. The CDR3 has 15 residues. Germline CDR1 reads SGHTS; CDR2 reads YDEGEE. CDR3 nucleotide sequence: TGTGCCAGCAGATTCAAGCGCTCTGGGGCCAACGTCCTGACTTTC. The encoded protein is CASRFKRSGANVLTF.

CDR3 in DNA: TGTGCCAGCAGCCAAGTTGTCGGTATTAGCACCGGGGAGCTGTTTTTT. Translation gives CASSQVVGISTGELFF. The chain couples TRBV4-2 to TRBJ2-2; D ambiguous. Looked up from germline, CDR1 is LGHNA and CDR2 is YNFKEQ. There are 16 residues in the CDR3. Trimming cost V 1 base and J 4 bases, with 13 bases left between them.

CDR3 sequence (DNA): TGTGCCAGCAGACACAGGGGGCGTAGAGGCTACACCTTC. Protein product: CASRHRGRRGYTF. The chain combines TRBV13 with TRBJ1-2, with 9 bases that match TRBD1. CDR1 is PRHDT, CDR2 FYEKMQ, per germline (reference sequence). V lost 6 bases to trimming and J lost 8 bases; unmatched junction nucleotides: 7. The CDR3 has 13 residues.

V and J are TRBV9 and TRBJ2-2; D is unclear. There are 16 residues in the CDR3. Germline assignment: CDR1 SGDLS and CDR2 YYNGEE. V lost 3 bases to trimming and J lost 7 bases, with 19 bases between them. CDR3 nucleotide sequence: TGTGCCAGCAGCGCGTCCTCTGCCCCGGGTCACGGGGAGCTGTTTTTT. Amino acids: CASSASSAPGHGELFF.

The CDR3 DNA is TGTGCCAGCAGCATTAGCTCCTACGAGCAGTACTTC. This sequence encodes CASSISSYEQYF. This chain connects TRBV5-4 to TRBJ2-7; the D is unclear. The CDR3 length is 12 residues. CDR1 is SGHNT and CDR2 is YYREEE in the germline V gene (reference sequence). V shed 4 bases and J shed 0 bases, with 5 bases lying between them.

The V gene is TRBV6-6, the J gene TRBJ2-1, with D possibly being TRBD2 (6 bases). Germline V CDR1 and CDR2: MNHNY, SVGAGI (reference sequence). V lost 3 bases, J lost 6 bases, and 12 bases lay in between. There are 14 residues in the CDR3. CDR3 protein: CASSYEGLRNEQFF. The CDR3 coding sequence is TGTGCCAGCAGTTATGAGGGACTTCGCAATGAGCAGTTCTTC.

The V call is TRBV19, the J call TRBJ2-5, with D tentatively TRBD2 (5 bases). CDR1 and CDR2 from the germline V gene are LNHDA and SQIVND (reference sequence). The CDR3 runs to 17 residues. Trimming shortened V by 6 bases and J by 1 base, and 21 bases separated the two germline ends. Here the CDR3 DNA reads TGTGCCAGTAGGAATGGGAGCGTCTACGGGCTCCAAGAGACCCAGTACTTC. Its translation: CASRNGSVYGLQETQYF.

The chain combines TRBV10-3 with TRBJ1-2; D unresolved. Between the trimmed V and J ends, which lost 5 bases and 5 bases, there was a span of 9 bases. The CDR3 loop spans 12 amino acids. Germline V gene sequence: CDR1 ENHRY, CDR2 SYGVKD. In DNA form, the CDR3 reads TGTGCCATCAGTCAAGGAGAGTATGGCTACACCTTC. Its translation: CAISQGEYGYTF.

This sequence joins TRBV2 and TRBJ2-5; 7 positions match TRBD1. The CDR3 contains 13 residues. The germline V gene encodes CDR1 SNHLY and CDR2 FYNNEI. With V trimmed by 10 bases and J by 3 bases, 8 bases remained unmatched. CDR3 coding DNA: TGTGCCACCTCCGGGACAGCTAAAGAGACCCAGTACTTC. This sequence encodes CATSGTAKETQYF.

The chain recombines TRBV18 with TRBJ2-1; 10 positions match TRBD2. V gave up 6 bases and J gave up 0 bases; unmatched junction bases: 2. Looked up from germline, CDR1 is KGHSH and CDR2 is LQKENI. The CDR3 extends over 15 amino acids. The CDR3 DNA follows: TGTGCCAGCTCCCCTAGCGGGGGCTCCTACAATGAGCAGTTCTTC. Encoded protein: CASSPSGGSYNEQFF.

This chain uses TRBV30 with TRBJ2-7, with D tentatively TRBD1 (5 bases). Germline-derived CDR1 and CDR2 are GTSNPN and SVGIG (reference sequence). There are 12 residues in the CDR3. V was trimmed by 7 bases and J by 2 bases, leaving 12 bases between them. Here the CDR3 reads CASDGHTYEQYF. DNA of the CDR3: TGTGCCTCAGACGGACACACCTACGAGCAGTACTTC.

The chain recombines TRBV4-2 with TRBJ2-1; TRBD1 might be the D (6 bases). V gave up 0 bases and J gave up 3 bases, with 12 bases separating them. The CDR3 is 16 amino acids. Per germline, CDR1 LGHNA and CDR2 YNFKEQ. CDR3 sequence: CASSQDSGAGYNEQFF. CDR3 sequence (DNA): TGTGCCAGCAGCCAAGATTCAGGGGCGGGCTACAATGAGCAGTTCTTC.

CDR3 nucleotides: TGTGCCAGCAGGGGGACAAAGAACTATGGCTACACCTTC. Translated: CASRGTKNYGYTF. The gene calls are TRBV28 and TRBJ1-2; possible D gene TRBD1, 6 bases. The CDR3 length is 13 residues. Trimming removed 6 bases at V and 2 bases at J, with 10 bases between. Germline V gene data show CDR1 as MDHEN and CDR2 as SYDVKM.

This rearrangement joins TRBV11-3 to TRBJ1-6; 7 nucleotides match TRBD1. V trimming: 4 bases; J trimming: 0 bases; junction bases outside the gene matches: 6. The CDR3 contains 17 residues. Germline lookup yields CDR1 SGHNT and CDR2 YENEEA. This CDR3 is CASSSGQRSSYNSPLHF. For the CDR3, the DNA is TGTGCCAGCAGCTCGGGACAGCGGAGCTCCTATAATTCACCCCTCCACTTT.

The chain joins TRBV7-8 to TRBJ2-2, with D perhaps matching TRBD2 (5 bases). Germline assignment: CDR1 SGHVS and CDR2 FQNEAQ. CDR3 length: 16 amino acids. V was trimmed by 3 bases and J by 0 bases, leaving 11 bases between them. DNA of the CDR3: TGTGCCAGCAGCTTGGCTAGCCGCGCGAACACCGGGGAGCTGTTTTTT. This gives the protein CASSLASRANTGELFF.

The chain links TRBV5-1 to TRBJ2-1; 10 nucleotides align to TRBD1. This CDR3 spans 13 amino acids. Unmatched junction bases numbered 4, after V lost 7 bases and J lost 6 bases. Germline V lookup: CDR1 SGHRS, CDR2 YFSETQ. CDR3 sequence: CASSGTGVNEQFF. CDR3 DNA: TGCGCCAGCTCCGGGACAGGGGTCAATGAGCAGTTCTTC. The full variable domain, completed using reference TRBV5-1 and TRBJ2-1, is KAGVTQTPRYLIKTRGQQVTLSCSPISGHRSVSWYQQTPGQGLQFLFEYFSETQRNKGNFPGRFSGRQFSNSRSEMNVSTLELGDSALYLCASSGTGVNEQFFGPGTRLTVL.

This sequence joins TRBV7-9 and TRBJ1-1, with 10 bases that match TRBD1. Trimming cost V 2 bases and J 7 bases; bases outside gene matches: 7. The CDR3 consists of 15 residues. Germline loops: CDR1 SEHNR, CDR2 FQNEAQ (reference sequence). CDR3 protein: CASSLRTGTGVEAFF. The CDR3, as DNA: TGTGCCAGCAGCTTACGGACCGGGACAGGGGTTGAAGCTTTCTTT.

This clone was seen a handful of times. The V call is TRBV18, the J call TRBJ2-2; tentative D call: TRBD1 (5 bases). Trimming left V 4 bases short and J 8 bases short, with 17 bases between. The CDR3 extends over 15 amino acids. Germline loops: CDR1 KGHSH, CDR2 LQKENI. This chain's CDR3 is CASSRATASGGELFF. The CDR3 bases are TGTGCCAGCTCACGGGCGACAGCCTCAGGAGGGGAGCTGTTTTTT.